This T cell receptor (beta chain) comes out of a study of neurological immune-mediated disorders. Study results and limitations: None of the CDR3 amino acid sequences found in expanded clones was shared across subjects. This suggests that the TCR-beta repertoires were private in all groups.

This clonotype was seen at least ten times. Its specificity is not known. The time point here: technical triplicate 2. Unsorted libraries were generated from 2 million PBMCs. These cells had been stored in RNAlater at -80 C. The CDR3 totals 13 residues. Per germline, CDR1 SQVTM and CDR2 ANQGSEA. V shed 5 bases and J shed 5 bases, with 15 bases lying between them. The cDNA was synthesized by means of template-switch 5'RACE, which was carried out with 10-nucleotide random UMIs. A single record per CDR3 protein comes from TCRdb applying MiXCR to the 5' RACE reads. The sample lists under 70,000 distinct CDR3 sequences; 24% were seen once.

The gene calls are TRBV29-1 and TRBJ1-1; D unclear. The receptor comes from a man in his 60s with HTLV-1-associated myelopathy (HAM/TSP). The specimen sequenced was PBMCs. CDR3 sequence (DNA): TGCAGCGTTTATGGTAGTGTGGGTACTGAAGCTTTCTTT. This sequence encodes CSVYGSVGTEAFF.